This T cell receptor beta chain emerged from a study of cytomegalovirus exposure and HLA in healthy donors. Study findings and constraints: The tendency of first-cohort TCR clusters to co-occur in the roughly 110 validation repertoires was identified by a subsequent analysis. In vitro experiments confirmed that three CMV-associated chains were specific for CMV antigens. The study found most TCR sequences rare, yet found some public TCRs in many donors.

Germline CDR1 reads ENHRY; CDR2 reads SYGVKD. The CDR3 loop spans 15 amino acids. With 1 base removed from V and 5 bases from J, the gap between germline ends came to 14 bases. TCRdb's table, derived via immunoSEQ multiplex PCR, lists solely in-frame clones and lacks some. This table has some 65,000 clones, around 96% appearing once. The validation cohort, a group of more than 95 subjects, included the donors and was separate from the roughly 600-subject first cohort. Concerning this clone itself: Its target is unknown.

The genes are TRBV10-3 and TRBJ1-1; D uncertain. The receptor was isolated from a man between 18 and 29 years old in good health and CMV-seropositive. Sample: PBMCs. CDR3 DNA: TGTGCCATCAGTGAGTTGAGTAACAGTAGGACTGAAGCTTTCTTT. It translates to CAISELSNSRTEAFF.